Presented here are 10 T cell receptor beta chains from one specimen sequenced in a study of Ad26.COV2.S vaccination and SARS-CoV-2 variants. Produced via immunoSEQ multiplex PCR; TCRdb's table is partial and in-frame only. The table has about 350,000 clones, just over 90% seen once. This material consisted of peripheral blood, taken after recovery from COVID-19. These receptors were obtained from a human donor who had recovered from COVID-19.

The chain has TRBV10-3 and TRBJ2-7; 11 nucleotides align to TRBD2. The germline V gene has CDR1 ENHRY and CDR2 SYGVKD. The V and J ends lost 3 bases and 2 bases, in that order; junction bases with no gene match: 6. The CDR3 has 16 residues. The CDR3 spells CAISEGASGGPYEQYF. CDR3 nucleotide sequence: TGTGCCATCAGTGAAGGGGCTAGCGGGGGGCCCTACGAGCAGTACTTC.

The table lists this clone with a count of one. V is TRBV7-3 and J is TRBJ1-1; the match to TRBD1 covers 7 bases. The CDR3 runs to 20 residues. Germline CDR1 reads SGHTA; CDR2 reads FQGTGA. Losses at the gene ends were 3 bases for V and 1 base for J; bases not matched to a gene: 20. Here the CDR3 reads CASSFQGGKFTQLGNTEAFF. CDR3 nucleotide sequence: TGTGCCAGCAGCTTTCAGGGGGGTAAATTTACGCAATTGGGGAACACTGAAGCTTTCTTT.

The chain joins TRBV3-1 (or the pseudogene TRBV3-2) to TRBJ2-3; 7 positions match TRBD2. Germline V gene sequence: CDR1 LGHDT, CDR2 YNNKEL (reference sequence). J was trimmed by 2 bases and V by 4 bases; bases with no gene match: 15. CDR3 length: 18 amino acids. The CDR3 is CASSPRLRQRGYTDTQYF. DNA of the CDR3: TGTGCCAGCAGCCCCCGGTTGCGTCAGCGGGGTTACACAGATACGCAGTATTTT.

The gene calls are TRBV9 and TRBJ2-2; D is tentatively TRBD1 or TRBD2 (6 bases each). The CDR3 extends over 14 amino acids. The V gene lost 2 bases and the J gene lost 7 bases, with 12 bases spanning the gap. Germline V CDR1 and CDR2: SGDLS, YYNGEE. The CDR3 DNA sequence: TGTGCCAGCAGCGTTACGGGGGCCGGCGGGGAGCTGTTTTTT. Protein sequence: CASSVTGAGGELFF.

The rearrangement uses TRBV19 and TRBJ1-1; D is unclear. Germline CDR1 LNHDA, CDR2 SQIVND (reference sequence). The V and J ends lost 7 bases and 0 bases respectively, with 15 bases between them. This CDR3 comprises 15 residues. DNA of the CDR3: TGTGCCAGTACCCTGGGCCGACTGATGAACACTGAAGCTTTCTTT. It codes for CASTLGRLMNTEAFF. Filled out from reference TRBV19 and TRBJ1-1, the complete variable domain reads DGGITQSPKYLFRKEGQNVTLSCEQNLNHDAMYWYRQDPGQGLRLIYYSQIVNDFQKGDIAEGYSVSREKKESFPLTVTSAQKNPTAFYLCASTLGRLMNTEAFFGQGTRLTVV.

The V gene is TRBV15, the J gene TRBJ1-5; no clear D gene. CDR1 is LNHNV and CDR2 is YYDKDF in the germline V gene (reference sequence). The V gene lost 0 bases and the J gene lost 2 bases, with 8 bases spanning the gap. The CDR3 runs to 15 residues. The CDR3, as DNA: TGTGCCACCAGCAGAGAAGGGTACGGCAATCAGCCCCAGCATTTT. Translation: CATSREGYGNQPQHF.

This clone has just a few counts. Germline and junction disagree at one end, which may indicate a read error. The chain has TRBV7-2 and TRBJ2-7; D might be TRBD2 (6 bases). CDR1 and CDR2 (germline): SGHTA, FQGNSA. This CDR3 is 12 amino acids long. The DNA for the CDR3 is TGTGCCAGCAGCAACCTGGGGCAGGGCGGGAACTTC. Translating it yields CASSNLGQGGNF.

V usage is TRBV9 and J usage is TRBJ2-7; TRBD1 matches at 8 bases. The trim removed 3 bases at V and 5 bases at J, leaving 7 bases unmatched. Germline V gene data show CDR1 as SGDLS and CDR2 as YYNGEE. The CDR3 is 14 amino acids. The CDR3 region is CASSAGGNENEQYF. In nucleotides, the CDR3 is TGTGCCAGCAGCGCAGGGGGCAATGAGAACGAGCAGTACTTC.

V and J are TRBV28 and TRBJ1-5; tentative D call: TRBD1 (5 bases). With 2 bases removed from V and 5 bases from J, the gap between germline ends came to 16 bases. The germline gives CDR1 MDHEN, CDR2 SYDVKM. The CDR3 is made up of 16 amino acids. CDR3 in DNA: TGTGCCAGCAGTTTAAGGCGGGGGATCGGGGATCAGCCCCAGCATTTT. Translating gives CASSLRRGIGDQPQHF.

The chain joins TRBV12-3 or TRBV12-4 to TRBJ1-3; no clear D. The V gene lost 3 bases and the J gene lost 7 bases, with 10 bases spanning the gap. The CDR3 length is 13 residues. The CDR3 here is CASSLKPENTIYF. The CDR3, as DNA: TGTGCCAGCAGTTTGAAACCCGAGAACACCATATATTTT.